This TCR beta chain originates from a study of blood T cell repertoires in COVID-19. Looking at the study overall: Specimens from acute and convalescent COVID-19 originated in the United States, Italy and Spain. In each case, the material was cDNA or gDNA derived from T cells, B-cell-depleted T cells, or PBMCs.

Under the authors' procedure: Counts of nucleated cells, estimated from reference gene primer amplification, were obtained. Sequencing was performed with immunoSEQ multiplex PCR; in TCRdb, only in-frame clones are kept and a portion is missing. D and trimming come from the DNA, and the V and J calls and clone size come from that table. Altogether about 210,000 clones are present, around 92% being singletons, with the ten largest covering around 1.2%. This CDR3 region has 11 residues. Germline values: CDR1 SNHLY, CDR2 FYNNEI. V dropped 1 base and J dropped 8 bases, with 4 bases sitting between them. This rearrangement joins TRBV2 to TRBJ2-3; the D is unclear. The sample consisted of peripheral blood. The receptor's source is a man aged 30 to 45 with acute or convalescent COVID-19. The CDR3, as DNA: TGTGCCAGCAGTGAAGGCGCTACGCAGTATTTT. As protein: CASSEGATQYF. Full variable domain (rest looked up from reference TRBV2 and TRBJ2-3): EPEVTQTPSHQVTQMGQEVILRCVPISNHLYFYWYRQILGQKVEFLVSFYNNEISEKSEIFDDQFSVERPDGSNFTLKIRSTKLEDSAMYFCASSEGATQYFGPGTRLTVL.